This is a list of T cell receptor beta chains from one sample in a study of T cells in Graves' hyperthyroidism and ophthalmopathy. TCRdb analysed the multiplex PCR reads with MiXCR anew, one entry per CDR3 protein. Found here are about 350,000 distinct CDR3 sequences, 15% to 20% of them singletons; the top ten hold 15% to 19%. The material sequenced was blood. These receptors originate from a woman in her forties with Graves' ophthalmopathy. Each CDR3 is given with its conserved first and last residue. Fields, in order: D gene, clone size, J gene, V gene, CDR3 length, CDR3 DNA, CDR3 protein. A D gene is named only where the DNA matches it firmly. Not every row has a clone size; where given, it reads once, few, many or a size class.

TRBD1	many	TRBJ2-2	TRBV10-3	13	TGTGCCTCAGGGACAGGGGAGAACGGGGAGCTGTTTTTT	CASGTGENGELFF
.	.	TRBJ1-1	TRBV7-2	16	TGTGCCAGCAGCTTAGCCCGGTGGAGGAGGAACACTGAAGCTTTCTTT	CASSLARWRRNTEAFF
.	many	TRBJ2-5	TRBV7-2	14	TGTGCCAGCAGCTTAAACTTGCGGCAAGAGACCCAGTACTTC	CASSLNLRQETQYF
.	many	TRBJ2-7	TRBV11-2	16	TGTGCCAGCAGCTTGAAGCCCGCAAGGGGTCCCTACGAGCAGTACTTC	CASSLKPARGPYEQYF
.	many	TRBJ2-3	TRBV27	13	TGTGCCAGCAGTTTATTGGGGACCGAAGGTGTCATTTTT	CASSLLGTEGVIF
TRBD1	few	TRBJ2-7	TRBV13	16	TGTGCCAGCAGCCTAGCAGAAGGGACAGGGCCCTACGAGCAGTACTTC	CASSLAEGTGPYEQYF
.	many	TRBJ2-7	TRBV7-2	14	TGTGCCAGCAGCGCGTATCGGCTTTCACCGCTTCAGTACTTC	CASSAYRLSPLQYF
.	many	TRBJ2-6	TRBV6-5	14	TGTGCCAGCAGCCAGTACTCTGGGGCCAACGTCCTGACTTTC	CASSQYSGANVLTF
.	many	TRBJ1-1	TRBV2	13	TGTGCCAGCAGTGAAGCCCGGGGTTTGAAAGCTTTCTTT	CASSEARGLKAFF
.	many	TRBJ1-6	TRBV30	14	TGTGCCTGGAGTGTAGGCCAGAGAAATTCACCCCTCCACTTT	CAWSVGQRNSPLHF
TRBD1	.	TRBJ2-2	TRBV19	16	TGTGCCAGTAGTCACTCCGGGACAGTTAACACCGGGGAGCTGTTTTTT	CASSHSGTVNTGELFF
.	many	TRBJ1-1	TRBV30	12	TGTGCCTTCAAGGGGGGGGACACTGAAGCTTTCTTT	CAFKGGDTEAFF
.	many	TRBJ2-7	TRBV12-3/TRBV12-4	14	TGTGCCAGCAGCAAGGACAGTCCTAACTACGAGCAGTACTTC	CASSKDSPNYEQYF
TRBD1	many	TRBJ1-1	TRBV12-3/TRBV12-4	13	TGTGCCAGCATTGGGACAGGGATCGCTGAAGCTTTCTTT	CASIGTGIAEAFF
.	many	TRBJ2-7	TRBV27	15	TGTGCCAGCAGTTTCGTCCGGACTGCGCCCTACGAGCAGTACTTC	CASSFVRTAPYEQYF
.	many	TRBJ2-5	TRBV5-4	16	TGTGCCAGCAGCCCCACTCTCGAACGTGGGCGGGAGACCCAGTACTTC	CASSPTLERGRETQYF
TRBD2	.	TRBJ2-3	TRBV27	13	TGTGCCAGCAGTCAACTAGCGGCAGATACGCAGTATTTT	CASSQLAADTQYF
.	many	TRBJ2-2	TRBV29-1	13	TGCAGCGTTGAGGGGTCGACCACCGGGGAGCTGTTTTTT	CSVEGSTTGELFF
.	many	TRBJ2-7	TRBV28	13	TGTGCCAGCAGTCGAAGTGGGGTTGGCGAGCAGTACTTC	CASSRSGVGEQYF
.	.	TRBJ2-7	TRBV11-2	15	TGTGCCAGCAGCTTAGATGACATCACCTCCTACGAGCAGTACTTC	CASSLDDITSYEQYF
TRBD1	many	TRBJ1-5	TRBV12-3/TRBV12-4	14	TGTGCCAGCAGCCAAACAGGGGGTAGTCAGCCCCAGCATTTT	CASSQTGGSQPQHF
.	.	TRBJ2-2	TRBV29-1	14	TGCAGCGTTGTTAGACTCCCCAACACCGGGGAGCTGTTTTTT	CSVVRLPNTGELFF
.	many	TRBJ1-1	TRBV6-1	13	TGTGCCAGCAGCGGGTATGGGGGCACTGAAGCTTTCTTT	CASSGYGGTEAFF
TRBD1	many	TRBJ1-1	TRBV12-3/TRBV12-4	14	TGTGCCAGCAGTCTCGACAGGGTGGCCACTGAAGCTTTCTTT	CASSLDRVATEAFF
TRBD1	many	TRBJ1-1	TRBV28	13	TGTGCCACACAGGGGGCGCGGGACACTGAAGCTTTCTTT	CATQGARDTEAFF
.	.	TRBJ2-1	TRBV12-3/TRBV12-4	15	TGTGCCAGCAGTTTAGCGGGAGGTTCTATGAATGAGCAGTTCTTC	CASSLAGGSMNEQFF
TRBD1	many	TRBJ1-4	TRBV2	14	TGTGCCAGCAATTCCGGGACAGACAATGAAAAACTGTTTTTT	CASNSGTDNEKLFF
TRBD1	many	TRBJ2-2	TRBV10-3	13	TGTGCCATCCTGACAGGGGTGACCGGGGAGCTGTTTTTT	CAILTGVTGELFF
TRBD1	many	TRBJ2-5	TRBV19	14	TGTGCCAGTAAGAGGACAGGGGCAGGGGAGACCCAGTACTTC	CASKRTGAGETQYF
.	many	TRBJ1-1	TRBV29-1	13	TGCAGCGTTGAAGAGGGAGGGCGGACTGAAGCTTTCTTT	CSVEEGGRTEAFF
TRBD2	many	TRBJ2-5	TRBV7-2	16	TGTGCCAGCAGCCCAAGGACTAGCGGGAGAGAGGAGACCCAGTACTTC	CASSPRTSGREETQYF
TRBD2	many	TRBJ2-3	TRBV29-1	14	TGCAGCGTTTCTCCCCCCGGGAGGTCAGATACGCAGTATTTT	CSVSPPGRSDTQYF
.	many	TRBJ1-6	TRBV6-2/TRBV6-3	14	TGTGCCAGCAGTTACGTCAGGGGTTATTCACCCCTCCACTTT	CASSYVRGYSPLHF
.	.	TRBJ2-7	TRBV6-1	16	TGTGCCAGCAGTGAAACGGTAGGGCATAGGGCCTACGAGCAGTACTTC	CASSETVGHRAYEQYF
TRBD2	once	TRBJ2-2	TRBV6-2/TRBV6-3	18	TGTGCCAGCAGTTGGAGGGGACTAGCGGTACCCAACACCGGGGAGCTGTCTTTT	CASSWRGLAVPNTGELSF
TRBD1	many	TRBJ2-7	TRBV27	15	TGTGCCAGCAGTCGAAGGACAGGCTTGATCTACGAGCAGTACTTC	CASSRRTGLIYEQYF
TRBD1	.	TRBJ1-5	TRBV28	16	TGTGCCAGCAGTATTCGACAGGGGGCGGGAGGTCAGCCCCAGCATTTT	CASSIRQGAGGQPQHF
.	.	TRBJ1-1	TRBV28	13	TGTGCCAGCACCCCTCCTGGGGGGACTGAAGCTTTCTTT	CASTPPGGTEAFF
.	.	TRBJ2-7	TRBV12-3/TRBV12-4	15	TGTGCCAGCAGTCGACCCGAGGGCAGGGAGAAGCAGCAGTACTTC	CASSRPEGREKQQYF
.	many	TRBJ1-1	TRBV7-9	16	TGTGCCAGCAGCCCCGCCCTGGGACGCAGGGACACTGAAGCTTTCTTT	CASSPALGRRDTEAFF
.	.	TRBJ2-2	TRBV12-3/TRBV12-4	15	TGTGCCAGCAGCAGGGCCACTACGAACACCAGGGAGCTGTCTTTT	CASSRATTNTRELSF
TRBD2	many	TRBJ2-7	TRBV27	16	TGTGCCAGCAGTTTCCGGGGACTAGCGGAGGCCTACGAGCAGTACTTC	CASSFRGLAEAYEQYF